This T cell receptor beta chain stems from a study of T cells in Graves' hyperthyroidism and ophthalmopathy. Amplification of TCR beta CDR3 regions used RNA as the template. The study used the HTBI primer set for a first-round RT-PCR of the TCR CDR3. TCRdb fed the multiplex PCR reads into MiXCR, producing one record per CDR3 protein. The table records approximately 590,000 distinct CDR3 sequences, roughly 14% of them present only once. General study results and limits: The model foresaw ophthalmopathy a median 6.5 months prior to onset.

The hyperthyroidism was newly diagnosed and had lasted under 2 months; the patients were aged 18 to 65. The study left out patients who had uncontrolled infection, other autoimmune disease, pregnancy or lactation. This clonotype has ten or more counts. Antigen specificity is unknown. CDR1 and CDR2 from the germline V gene are DFQATT and SNEGSKA (reference sequence). The trim removed 1 base at V and 2 bases at J, leaving 5 bases unmatched. The CDR3 totals 15 residues. The sequenced sample was blood. The chain carries TRBV20-1 and TRBJ2-7; 10 bases align to TRBD2. The receptor was derived from a woman in her twenties or thirties with Graves' hyperthyroidism. The CDR3 bases are TGCAGTGCTAGAGTGGAGCGGGGGGGGGCCTACGAGCAGTACTTC. Its protein product is CSARVERGGAYEQYF.